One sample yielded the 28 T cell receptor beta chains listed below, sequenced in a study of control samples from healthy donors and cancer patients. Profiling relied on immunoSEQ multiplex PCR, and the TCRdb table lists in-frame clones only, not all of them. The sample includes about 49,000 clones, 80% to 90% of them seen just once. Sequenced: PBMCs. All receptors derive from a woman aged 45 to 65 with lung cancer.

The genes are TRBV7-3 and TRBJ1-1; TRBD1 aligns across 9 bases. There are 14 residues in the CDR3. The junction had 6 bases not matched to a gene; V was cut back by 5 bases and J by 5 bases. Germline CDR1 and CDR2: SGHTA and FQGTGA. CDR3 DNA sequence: TGTGCCAGCAGCCAGGGGACAGGGACGACTGAAGCTTTCTTT. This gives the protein CASSQGTGTTEAFF.

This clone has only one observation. This CDR3 is CASSQDGGWNQPQHF. DNA of the CDR3: TGCGCCAGCAGCCAAGATGGGGGTTGGAACCAGCCCCAGCATTTT. This rearrangement joins TRBV4-1 to TRBJ1-5; possibly TRBD1 for D (5 bases). V lost 0 bases to trimming and J lost 7 bases, with 13 bases between them. Germline lookup yields CDR1 MGHRA and CDR2 YSYEKL. This CDR3 is built from 15 residues.

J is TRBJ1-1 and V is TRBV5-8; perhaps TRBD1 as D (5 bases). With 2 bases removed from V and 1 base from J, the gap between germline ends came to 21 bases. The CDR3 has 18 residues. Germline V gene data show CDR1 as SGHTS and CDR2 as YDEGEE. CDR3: CASSFELSGGLANTEAFF. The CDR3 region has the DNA TGTGCCAGCAGCTTTGAACTTTCGGGGGGTTTAGCGAACACTGAAGCTTTCTTT.

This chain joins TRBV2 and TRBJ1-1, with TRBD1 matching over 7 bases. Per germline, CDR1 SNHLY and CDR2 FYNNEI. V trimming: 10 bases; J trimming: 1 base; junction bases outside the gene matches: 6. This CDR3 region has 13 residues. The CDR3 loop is CATRGDGNTEAFF. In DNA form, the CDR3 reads TGTGCCACCAGGGGGGACGGGAACACTGAAGCTTTCTTT.

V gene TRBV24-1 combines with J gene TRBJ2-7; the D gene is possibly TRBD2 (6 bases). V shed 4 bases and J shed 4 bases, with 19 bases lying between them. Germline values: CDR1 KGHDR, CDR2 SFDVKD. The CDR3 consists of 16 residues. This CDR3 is CATSDSGTPGTYEQYF. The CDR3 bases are TGTGCCACCAGTGACTCCGGGACGCCCGGGACTTACGAGCAGTACTTC.

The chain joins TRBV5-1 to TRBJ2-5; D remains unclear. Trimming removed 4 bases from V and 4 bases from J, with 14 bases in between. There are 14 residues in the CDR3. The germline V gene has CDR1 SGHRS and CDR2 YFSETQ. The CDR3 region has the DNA TGCGCCAGCAGCATTGACAAGCTCACAGAGACCCAGTACTTC. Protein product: CASSIDKLTETQYF.

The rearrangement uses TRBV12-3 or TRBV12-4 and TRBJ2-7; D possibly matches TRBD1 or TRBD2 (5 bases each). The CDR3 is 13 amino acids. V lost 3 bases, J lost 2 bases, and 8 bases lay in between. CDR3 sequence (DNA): TGTGCCAGCAGTTTTAGGGACCCCTACGAGCAGTACTTC. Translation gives CASSFRDPYEQYF.

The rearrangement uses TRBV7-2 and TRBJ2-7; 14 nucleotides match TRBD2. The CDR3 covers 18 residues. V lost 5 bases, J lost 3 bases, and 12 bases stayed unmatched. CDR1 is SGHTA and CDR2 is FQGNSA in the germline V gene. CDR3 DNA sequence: TGTGCCAGCAGCCTGACTAGCGGGGGGGCAATATTGTTCTACGAGCAGTACTTC. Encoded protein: CASSLTSGGAILFYEQYF.

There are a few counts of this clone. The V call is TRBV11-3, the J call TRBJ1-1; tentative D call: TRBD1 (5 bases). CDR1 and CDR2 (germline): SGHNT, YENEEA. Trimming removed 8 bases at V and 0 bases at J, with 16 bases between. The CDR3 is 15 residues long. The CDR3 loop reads CASSWGAGMNTEAFF. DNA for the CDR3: TGTGCCAGCTCATGGGGCGCAGGGATGAACACTGAAGCTTTCTTT.

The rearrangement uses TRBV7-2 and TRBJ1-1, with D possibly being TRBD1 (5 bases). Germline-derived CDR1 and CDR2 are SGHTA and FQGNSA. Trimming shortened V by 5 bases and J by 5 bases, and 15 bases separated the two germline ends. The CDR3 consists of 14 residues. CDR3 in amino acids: CASSQNGGFTEAFF. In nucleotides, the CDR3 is TGTGCCAGCAGCCAGAATGGGGGGTTTACTGAAGCTTTCTTT.

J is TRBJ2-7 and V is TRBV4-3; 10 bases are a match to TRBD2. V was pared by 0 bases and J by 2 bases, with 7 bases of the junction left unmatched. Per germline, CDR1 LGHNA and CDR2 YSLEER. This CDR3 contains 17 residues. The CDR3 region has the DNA TGCGCCAGCAGCCAAGAAGCGGGGGGGATTCCGACCTACGAGCAGTACTTC. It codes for CASSQEAGGIPTYEQYF.

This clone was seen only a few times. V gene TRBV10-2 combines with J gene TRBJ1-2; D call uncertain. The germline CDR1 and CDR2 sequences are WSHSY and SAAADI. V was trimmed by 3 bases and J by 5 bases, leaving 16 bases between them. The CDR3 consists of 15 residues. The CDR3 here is CASSDGPHGVYGYTF. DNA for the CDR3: TGCGCCAGCAGTGATGGACCTCACGGAGTTTATGGCTACACCTTC.

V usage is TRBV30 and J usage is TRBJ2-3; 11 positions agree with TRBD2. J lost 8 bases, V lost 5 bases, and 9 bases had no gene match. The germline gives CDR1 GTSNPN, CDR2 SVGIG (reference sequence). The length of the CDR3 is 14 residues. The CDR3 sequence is CAWVAGGPISTQYF. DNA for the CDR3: TGTGCCTGGGTAGCGGGGGGGCCAATCTCTACGCAGTATTTT.

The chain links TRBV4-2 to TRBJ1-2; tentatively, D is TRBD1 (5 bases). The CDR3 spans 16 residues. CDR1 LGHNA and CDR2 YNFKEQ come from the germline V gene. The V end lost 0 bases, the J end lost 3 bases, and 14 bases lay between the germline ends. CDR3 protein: CASSQEGPPDDYGYTF. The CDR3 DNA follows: TGTGCCAGCAGCCAAGAGGGACCCCCAGATGACTATGGCTACACCTTC.

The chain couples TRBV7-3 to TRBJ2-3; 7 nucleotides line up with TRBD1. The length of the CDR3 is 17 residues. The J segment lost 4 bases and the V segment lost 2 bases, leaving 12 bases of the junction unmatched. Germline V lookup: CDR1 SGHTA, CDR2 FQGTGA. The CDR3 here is CASSLLGGPTSPDTQYF. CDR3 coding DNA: TGTGCCAGCAGCTTATTAGGGGGCCCTACTAGTCCAGATACGCAGTATTTT. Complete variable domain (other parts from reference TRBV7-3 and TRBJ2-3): GAGVSQTPSNKVTEKGKYVELRCDPISGHTALYWYRQSLGQGPEFLIYFQGTGAADDSGLPNDRFFAVRPEGSVSTLKIQRTERGDSAVYLCASSLLGGPTSPDTQYFGPGTRLTVL.

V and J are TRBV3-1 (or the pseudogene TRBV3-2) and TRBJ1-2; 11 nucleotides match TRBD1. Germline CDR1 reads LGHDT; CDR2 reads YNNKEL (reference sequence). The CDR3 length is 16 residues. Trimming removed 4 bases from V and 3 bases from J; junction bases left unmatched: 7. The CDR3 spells CASSPGQGAPYYGYTF. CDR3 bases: TGTGCCAGCAGCCCAGGACAGGGGGCGCCTTACTATGGCTACACCTTC.

In DNA, the CDR3 is TGTGCCAGCAGCCCCGGACAGGCCCGCTCTGGAAACACCATATATTTT. Encoded protein: CASSPGQARSGNTIYF. The rearrangement links TRBV7-2 to TRBJ1-3; 7 positions match TRBD1. The germline V gene has CDR1 SGHTA and CDR2 FQGNSA. V dropped 5 bases and J dropped 0; count of bases not matched to a gene: 7. The CDR3 loop spans 16 amino acids.

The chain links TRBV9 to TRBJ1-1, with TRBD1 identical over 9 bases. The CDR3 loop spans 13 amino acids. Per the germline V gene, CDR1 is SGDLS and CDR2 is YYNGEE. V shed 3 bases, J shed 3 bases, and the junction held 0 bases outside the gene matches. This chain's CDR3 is CASSGDRDTEAFF. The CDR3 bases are TGTGCCAGCAGCGGGGACAGGGACACTGAAGCTTTCTTT.

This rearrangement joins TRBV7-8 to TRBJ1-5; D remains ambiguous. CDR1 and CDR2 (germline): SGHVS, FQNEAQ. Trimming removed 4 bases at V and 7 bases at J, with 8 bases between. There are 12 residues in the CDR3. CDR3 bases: TGTGCCAGCAGCTATAAGGGACAGCCCCAGCATTTT. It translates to CASSYKGQPQHF.

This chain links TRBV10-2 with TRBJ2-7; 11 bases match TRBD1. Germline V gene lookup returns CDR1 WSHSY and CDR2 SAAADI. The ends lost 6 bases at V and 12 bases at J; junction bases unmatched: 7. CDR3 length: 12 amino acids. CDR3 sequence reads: CASRGQGARSYF. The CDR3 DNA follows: TGCGCCAGCAGAGGACAGGGGGCGAGATCGTACTTC.

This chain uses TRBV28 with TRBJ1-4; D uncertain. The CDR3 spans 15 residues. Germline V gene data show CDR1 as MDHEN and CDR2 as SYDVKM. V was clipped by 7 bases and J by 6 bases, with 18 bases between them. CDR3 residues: CASTELSGGDEKLFF. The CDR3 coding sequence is TGTGCCAGCACCGAACTGAGTGGTGGGGATGAAAAACTGTTTTTT.

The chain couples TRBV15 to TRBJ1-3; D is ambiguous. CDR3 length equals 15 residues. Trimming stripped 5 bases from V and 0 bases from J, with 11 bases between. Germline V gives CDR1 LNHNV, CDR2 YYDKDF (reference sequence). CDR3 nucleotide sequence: TGTGCCACCAGCTTGGGGTCCAACTCTGGAAACACCATATATTTT. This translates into CATSLGSNSGNTIYF.

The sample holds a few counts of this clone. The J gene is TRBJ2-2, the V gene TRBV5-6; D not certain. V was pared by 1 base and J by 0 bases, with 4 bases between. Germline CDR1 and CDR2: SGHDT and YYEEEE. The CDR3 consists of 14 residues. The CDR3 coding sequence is TGTGCCAGCAGCTTGCTCGCGAACACCGGGGAGCTGTTTTTT. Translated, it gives CASSLLANTGELFF.

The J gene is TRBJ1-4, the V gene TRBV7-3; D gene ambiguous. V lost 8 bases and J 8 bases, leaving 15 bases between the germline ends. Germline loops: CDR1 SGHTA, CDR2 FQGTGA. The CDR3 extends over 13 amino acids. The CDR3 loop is CASGLSDFEKLFF. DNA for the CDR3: TGTGCCAGCGGTTTGTCTGACTTCGAAAAACTGTTTTTT.

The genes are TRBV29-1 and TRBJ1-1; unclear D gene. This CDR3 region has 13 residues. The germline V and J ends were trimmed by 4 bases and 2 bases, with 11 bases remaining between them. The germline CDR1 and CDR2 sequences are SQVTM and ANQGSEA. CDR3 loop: CSVVLTVNTEAFF. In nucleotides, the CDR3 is TGCAGCGTTGTTCTTACAGTCAACACTGAAGCTTTCTTT.

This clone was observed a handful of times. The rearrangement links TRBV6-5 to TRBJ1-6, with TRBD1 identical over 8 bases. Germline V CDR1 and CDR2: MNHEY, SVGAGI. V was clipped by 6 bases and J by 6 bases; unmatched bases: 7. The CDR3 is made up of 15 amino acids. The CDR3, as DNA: TGTGCCAGCAGACGACAGGGGATAGGTAATTCACCCCTCCACTTT. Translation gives CASRRQGIGNSPLHF.

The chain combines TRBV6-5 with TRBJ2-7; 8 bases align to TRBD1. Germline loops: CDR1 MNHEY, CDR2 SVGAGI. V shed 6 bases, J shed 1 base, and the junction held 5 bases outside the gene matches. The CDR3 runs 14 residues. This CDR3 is CASSSRQGSYEQYF. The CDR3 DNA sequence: TGTGCCAGCAGCTCTAGACAGGGGTCCTACGAGCAGTACTTC.

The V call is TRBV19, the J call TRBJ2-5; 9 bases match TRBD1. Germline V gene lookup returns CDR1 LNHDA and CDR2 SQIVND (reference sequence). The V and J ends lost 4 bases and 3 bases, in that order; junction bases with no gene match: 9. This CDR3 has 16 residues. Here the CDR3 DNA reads TGTGCCAGTAGTACAAAAGGGACAGGGTGGAAAGAGACCCAGTACTTC. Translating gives CASSTKGTGWKETQYF.